This section outlines one TCR beta chain sequence together with its context. The specificity of this receptor is unknown. No much larger clonotype is one base removed from it; base qualities were not supplied. These data originate in a study of blood T cell repertoires in COVID-19 (dated by TCRdb to about 2020). At the level of the whole study: Samples covering the acute and convalescent phases of COVID-19 were provided by collaborators in the United States, Italy and Spain. The repertoires were made available in a free public database intended to serve as a resource for research on the immune response to SARS-CoV-2. Where HLA class I and class II types were available, the types were taken from metadata supplied by the sample provider, not from assay-based typing. The material from the prospective study consisted of cDNA or gDNA derived from T cells, B-cell-depleted T cells, or PBMCs. The samples were drawn from two sources: the first 160 participants of the ongoing ImmuneRACE study, and 1,000 to 1,500 subjects contributed by 6 global collaborators. Subjects who had been exposed to COVID-19, were actively infected with it, or had recovered from it provided the deeply sampled blood TCRbeta repertoires that made up the dataset. The sample metadata nearly always contained a de-identified subject ID, COVID-19 status, age in years and sex.

Trimming takes 4 bases from V and 10 bases from J, and the germline ends sit 8 bases apart. The CDR3 runs 11 residues from the cysteine to the phenylalanine. Only CDR3 DNA is held: 33 bases, read in frame from base 1. CDR1 and CDR2, looked up from the germline V gene, are MDHEN and SYDVKM. Enrolling through a virtual design, the prospective study's participants ranged in age from roughly 18 to 89 years and lived across more than 20 United States geographic areas. In the prospective study, participants were assigned to cohorts based on the clinical history participants reported in a screening survey and a study questionnaire. Exposed participants were defined as having been in contact with someone with a PCR-confirmed or clinician-diagnosed COVID-19 case within 2 weeks of study entry. Mobile phlebotomists in the prospective study collected whole blood, serum and a nasopharyngeal or oropharyngeal swab from every participant. Additional blood draws and questionnaires over an approximately two-month period could optionally be provided by prospective study participants. Prospective study blood samples were shipped either frozen or at room temperature before DNA extraction.

TCRbeta CDR3 regions were amplified from genomic DNA by means of the immunoSEQ Assay, a bias-controlled multiplex PCR. Per the authors' processing: The number of nucleated cells in each sample was estimated from the amplification of reference gene primers within the assay. To quantify the absolute abundance of each unique TCRbeta CDR3 rearrangement, sequence reads were collapsed and filtered. For each sample, productive Simpson clonality was calculated as the square root of Simpson's diversity index across productive rearrangements. Sourced from immuneACCESS, this table was stored by TCRdb with only in-frame sequences that have V and J called. A share of the clones is absent; for the studies checked, an unresolved V gene accounts for under half, and the remainder has no known explanation. The DNA was the basis for D and trimming; V, J and clone size are from that table. Present in this sample are hundreds of thousands of clones, 80% to 90% of which were seen just once. The ten largest make up approximately 4.8% of the sample.

Overall study outcomes, separate from this receptor: The quantity of clinical and demographic metadata differed by source and by participant and was supplied without curation.

The receptor's source is a woman aged 45-65 years who had been exposed to COVID-19. The specimen sequenced was PBMCs or T cells enriched from blood (not recorded which). The chain joins TRBV28 to TRBJ2-1; perhaps TRBD2 is the D gene, with 5 bases matching. The CDR3 is CASSSREEQFF. The DNA reads as follows: TGTGCCAGCAGTTCTAGGGAGGAGCAGTTCTTC.